The 31 T cell receptor beta chains below come from one sample, sequenced in a study of blood T cells in healthy people across ages. Primers used in a second PCR of roughly 6 to 11 cycles were a sample-barcoded 5' primer and a J-beta primer mix. TCRdb reanalysed the 5' RACE reads using MiXCR and keeps one entry per CDR3 protein. The sample consists of hundreds of thousands of distinct CDR3 sequences, less than 45% of them appearing once. The sample consisted of blood. The receptors were gathered from a man older than 75 in good health.

Comments on this clonotype: This may come from a read error, since a much larger clone is one base off. The rearrangement joins TRBV20-1 to TRBJ1-1; a possible D gene is TRBD1 (5 bases). The germline V gene has CDR1 DFQATT and CDR2 SNEGSKA (reference sequence). The V and J ends lost 2 bases and 1 base respectively, with 14 bases between them. CDR3 length equals 15 residues. The CDR3 here is CSARPTGGQNTEAFF. Here the CDR3 DNA reads TGCAGTGCTAGACCCACAGGCGGCCAGAACACTGAAGCTTTCTTT.

This clonotype was seen at least ten times. V and J are TRBV11-1 and TRBJ2-7; 7 positions agree with TRBD1. This CDR3 region has 13 residues. V gave up 3 bases and J gave up 2 bases; unmatched junction bases: 1. Germline V gene data show CDR1 as SGHAT and CDR2 as FQDESV (reference sequence). CDR3 loop: CASSFDRAYEQYF. In nucleotides, the CDR3 is TGTGCCAGCAGCTTCGACAGGGCCTACGAGCAGTACTTC.

A few counts support this clonotype. The chain is built from TRBV10-2 and TRBJ2-5; D uncertain. Germline V gene data show CDR1 as WSHSY and CDR2 as SAAADI. CDR3 size: 11 residues. The V end was cut by 7 bases, the J end by 4 bases, with 7 bases between. The CDR3 DNA reads as TGCGCCAGCATGTTGGGAGAGACCCAGTACTTC. Amino acids: CASMLGETQYF.

J is TRBJ2-3 and V is TRBV7-3, with 10 bases matching TRBD2. Germline V gene lookup returns CDR1 SGHTA and CDR2 FQGTGA. The CDR3 loop spans 16 amino acids. Trimming removed 1 base from V and 6 bases from J; junction bases left unmatched: 7. The CDR3 coding sequence is TGTGCCAGCAGCTTAATCCCCCTAGCGGGAGCCGATACGCAGTATTTT. Protein sequence: CASSLIPLAGADTQYF.

In the case of this clonotype: Germline is not matched at one junction end, which may reflect a read error. The V and J genes are TRBV2 and TRBJ2-1, with D possibly matching TRBD2 (6 bases). In germline, CDR1 is SNHLY, CDR2 FYNNEI. This CDR3 comprises 16 residues. For the CDR3, the DNA is TGTGCCAGCGGTGAACCGGGCGGGGCCTCCTACAATGAGCAGTTCTTC. Its protein is CASGEPGGASYNEQFF.

This clonotype was seen a few times. The J gene is TRBJ1-5, the V gene TRBV12-3 or TRBV12-4; a weak D match, TRBD1 (6 bases). Trimming cost V 7 bases and J 3 bases, with 16 bases left between them. This CDR3 contains 15 residues. The CDR3 DNA follows: TGTGCCAGCACCATTGGGACATTCACCAATCAGCCCCAGCATTTT. Translation gives CASTIGTFTNQPQHF.

This clonotype has only a few counts. The CDR3 region has the DNA TGTGCCAGCAGCTCCTCAACCATGGGCGGGGGGGCATACGAGCAGTACTTC. Protein sequence: CASSSSTMGGGAYEQYF. J is TRBJ2-7 and V is TRBV7-8, with 9 positions matching TRBD2. Trimming at V came to 4 bases and at J to 4 bases, leaving 14 bases not matched to a gene. The germline gives CDR1 SGHVS, CDR2 FQNEAQ. The CDR3 extends over 17 amino acids.

The rearrangement links TRBV6-6 to TRBJ2-1; TRBD1 might be the D (6 bases). Germline CDR1 reads MNHNY; CDR2 reads SVGAGI (reference sequence). The V gene lost 0 bases and the J gene lost 9 bases, with 9 bases spanning the gap. The CDR3 runs 13 residues. CDR3 sequence reads: CASSYSIGGEQFF. In DNA form, the CDR3 reads TGTGCCAGCAGTTACTCGATAGGGGGTGAGCAGTTCTTC.

This sequence joins TRBV2 and TRBJ1-1; 7 nucleotides align to TRBD1. This CDR3 is 17 amino acids long. The V gene's germline CDR1 is SNHLY and CDR2 FYNNEI. V lost 11 bases to trimming and J lost 4 bases; unmatched junction nucleotides: 22. The CDR3 region is CAGQGKTGTTMSTEAFF. DNA for the CDR3: TGTGCCGGCCAGGGTAAGACAGGGACTACCATGAGCACTGAAGCTTTCTTT.

This chain joins TRBV12-3 or TRBV12-4 and TRBJ2-5; D might be TRBD1 (6 bases). The germline V and J ends were trimmed by 4 bases and 1 base, with 16 bases remaining between them. CDR3 length equals 16 residues. CDR3 region: CASSSSTRGAQETQYF. In DNA form, the CDR3 reads TGTGCCAGCAGTTCCTCCACCAGGGGTGCCCAAGAGACCCAGTACTTC.

V is TRBV12-3 or TRBV12-4 and J is TRBJ2-2; D is unclear. This CDR3 spans 12 amino acids. Trimming took 7 bases from V and 6 from J, leaving 9 bases between them. The CDR3, as DNA: TGTGCCAGCACCCTGGGGTCCGGGGAGCTGTTTTTT. Protein: CASTLGSGELFF.

The J gene is TRBJ2-5, the V gene TRBV20-1; D not certain. TRBJ2-1 explains the end of the DNA better; the J call may be wrong. The CDR3 loop spans 13 amino acids. The germline gives CDR1 DFQATT, CDR2 SNEGSKA (reference sequence). The CDR3 DNA reads as TGCAGTGCTAGGTGGGGATACCAAGAGACCCAGTTCTTC. Encoded protein: CSARWGYQETQFF.

This chain's CDR3 is CSVAGYTGSSYEQYF. The DNA of the CDR3 is TGCAGCGTGGCAGGGTACACAGGGAGTTCCTACGAGCAGTACTTC. This rearrangement joins TRBV29-1 to TRBJ2-7; D might be TRBD1 (6 bases). The V and J ends lost 6 bases and 1 base respectively, with 19 bases between them. The CDR3 runs to 15 residues. Germline CDR1 and CDR2: SQVTM and ANQGSEA.

The rearrangement joins TRBV4-3 to TRBJ2-1; 11 nucleotides agree with TRBD2. Germline trimming cut 4 bases from V and 4 bases from J; bases unmatched to any gene: 18. This CDR3 spans 20 amino acids. CDR1 is LGHNA, CDR2 YSLEER, per germline. In DNA, the CDR3 is TGCGCCAGCAGCCCGCAAGGGGCCCAGCCGGGACTAGCGGAGTACAATGAGCAGTTCTTC. This codes for CASSPQGAQPGLAEYNEQFF.

DNA of the CDR3: TGTGCCAGCAACGACCACAAATCTTCTGGAAACACCATATATTTT. Translation: CASNDHKSSGNTIYF. The V call is TRBV7-2, the J call TRBJ1-3; D is unclear. Looked up from germline, CDR1 is SGHTA and CDR2 is FQGNSA. V was pared by 7 bases and J by 1 base, with 14 bases between. This CDR3 comprises 15 residues. Full variable domain (missing parts from reference TRBV7-2 and TRBJ1-3): GAGVSQSPSNKVTEKGKDVELRCDPISGHTALYWYRQSLGQGLEFLIYFQGNSAPDKSGLPSDRFSAERTGGSVSTLTIQRTQQEDSAVYLCASNDHKSSGNTIYFGEGSWLTVV.

The chain links TRBV29-1 to TRBJ2-5; TRBD1 aligns across 9 bases. The assigned J gene may be wrong: the sequence end matches TRBJ2-1 better. This CDR3 is built from 12 residues. Germline values: CDR1 SQVTM, CDR2 ANQGSEA. CDR3 region: CSVGTGQETQFF. Written as DNA, the CDR3 is TGCAGCGTCGGGACAGGGCAAGAGACCCAGTTCTTC.

This rearrangement joins TRBV20-1 to TRBJ2-1; 10 bases are a match to TRBD1. The length of the CDR3 is 16 residues. The germline V gene encodes CDR1 DFQATT and CDR2 SNEGSKA (reference sequence). The junction had 3 bases not matched to a gene; V was cut back by 0 bases and J by 1 base. The CDR3 reads CSARDVGQGSYNEQFF. The CDR3, as DNA: TGCAGTGCTAGAGACGTGGGACAGGGGTCCTACAATGAGCAGTTCTTC.

CDR3 in DNA: TGTGCCAGCAGACGACAGAACTACAATGAGCAGTACTTC. Protein sequence: CASRRQNYNEQYF. The chain uses TRBV6-2 or TRBV6-3 and TRBJ2-5; tentatively, D is TRBD1 (5 bases). The length of the CDR3 is 13 residues. Deletions cut 6 bases from V and 11 bases from J, with 19 bases between. CDR1 is MNHEY, CDR2 SVGEGT, per germline.

On this clonotype: One junction end does not reproduce the germline sequence, and a read error may be involved. V and J are TRBV24-1 and TRBJ2-5; D ambiguous. The CDR3 covers 15 residues. Looked up from germline, CDR1 is KGHDR and CDR2 is SFDVKD. CDR3 loop: CATGDNSLTQETQYF. The CDR3 DNA sequence: TGTGCCACCGGTGACAACAGCTTAACCCAAGAGACCCAGTACTTC.

This clonotype was observed once. An end of the junction differs from the germline gene, which may be a read error. The chain carries TRBV4-1 and TRBJ2-5; 10 nucleotides line up with TRBD2. This CDR3 region has 16 residues. CDR1 is MGHRA and CDR2 is YSYEKL in the germline V gene. This chain's CDR3 is CASSPTLAGAGETQYF. CDR3 DNA sequence: TGCGCCAGTAGCCCCACCCTAGCGGGGGCAGGAGAGACCCAGTACTTC.

V gene TRBV30 combines with J gene TRBJ1-5, with 9 bases matching TRBD1. Germline V CDR1 and CDR2: GTSNPN, SVGIG (reference sequence). The CDR3 runs 15 residues. The trim removed 1 base at V and 2 bases at J, leaving 3 bases unmatched. The CDR3, as DNA: TGTGCCTGGAGTGCGGACAGGGGAGGCAATCAGCCCCAGCATTTT. It specifies CAWSADRGGNQPQHF.

This clonotype was recorded a few times. This chain connects TRBV20-1 to TRBJ2-7; 9 bases are shared with TRBD2. J gave up 0 bases and V 6 bases, and 3 bases lay outside the gene matches. This CDR3 region has 13 residues. The germline CDR1 and CDR2 sequences are DFQATT and SNEGSKA (reference sequence). In DNA, the CDR3 is TGCAGTGCCTGTAGCGGGAGCTCCTACGAGCAGTACTTC. Its protein product is CSACSGSSYEQYF.

Comments on this clonotype: Relative to the germline gene, one junction end is altered; a read error may explain this. The chain carries TRBV25-1 and TRBJ2-4; TRBD2 is a possible D gene (5 bases). The DNA matches TRBJ2-7 better at its end, which makes the J call doubtful. Germline V lookup: CDR1 MGHDK, CDR2 SYGVNS. The CDR3 covers 14 residues. DNA of the CDR3: TGTGCCAGCAATGAACGGGGAGTTTACTACGAGCAGTACTTC. As protein: CASNERGVYYEQYF.

The chain uses TRBV6-5 and TRBJ2-1; TRBD2 aligns across 8 bases. CDR1 MNHEY and CDR2 SVGAGI come from the germline V gene. V lost 3 bases, J lost 6 bases, and 10 bases stayed unmatched. The CDR3 totals 16 residues. CDR3 residues: CASSYTAGTRINEQFF. The CDR3 DNA sequence: TGTGCCAGCAGTTATACGGCCGGGACTAGAATCAATGAGCAGTTCTTC.

V and J are TRBV14 and TRBJ1-2; D is uncertain. Between the trimmed V and J ends, which lost 0 bases and 6 bases, there was a span of 14 bases. In germline, CDR1 is SGHDN, CDR2 FVKESK. The CDR3 has 15 amino acids. For the CDR3, the DNA is TGTGCCAGCAGCCAAGATTATGGAGGGCTTCATGGCTACACCTTC. Protein product: CASSQDYGGLHGYTF.

In regard to this clonotype: A junction boundary mismatches the germline segment, possibly from a read error. V is TRBV7-9 and J is TRBJ2-1, with 7 bases lining up with TRBD1. The CDR3 contains 16 residues. The germline CDR1 and CDR2 sequences are SEHNR and FQNEAQ (reference sequence). The CDR3: CASSFTPGQSSNEQFF. The CDR3 DNA reads as TGTGCCAGCAGTTTTACTCCGGGACAGTCCTCCAATGAGCAGTTCTTC.

This clonotype came up once. A read error may produce the germline difference seen at one junction end. The chain links TRBV10-2 to TRBJ2-7, with 9 bases fitting TRBD2. The J call may be incorrect, as the DNA end agrees better with TRBJ2-5. The CDR3 length is 15 residues. Per germline, CDR1 WSHSY and CDR2 SAAADI. The CDR3 is CATSTTSGGQETQYF. In DNA, the CDR3 is TGCGCCACCAGTACGACTAGCGGAGGCCAAGAGACCCAGTACTTC.

For this clonotype: This clone may be a read error of a much larger clone one base away. V usage is TRBV19 and J usage is TRBJ1-5; D is ambiguous. V was clipped by 1 base and J by 3 bases, with 7 bases between them. The V gene's germline CDR1 is LNHDA and CDR2 SQIVND (reference sequence). This CDR3 is 14 amino acids long. CDR3 amino acids: CASSIAVYNQPQHF. The CDR3 DNA follows: TGTGCCAGTAGTATAGCGGTCTACAATCAGCCCCAGCATTTT.

This clonotype came up once. A much larger clone lies one base from this, so it may be a read error. The V call is TRBV20-1, the J call TRBJ1-5; 7 nucleotides match TRBD1. V shed 1 base and J 7 bases; nucleotides not matched to a gene: 10. The germline CDR1 and CDR2 sequences are DFQATT and SNEGSKA (reference sequence). The CDR3 covers 15 residues. CDR3 sequence (DNA): TGCAGTGCTAGAGGAGCTGAGACAGGGATCCAGCCCCAGCATTTT. Residues: CSARGAETGIQPQHF.

The chain links TRBV5-6 to TRBJ1-3; maybe TRBD1 (6 bases). This CDR3 contains 16 residues. V was pared by 3 bases and J by 4 bases, with 17 bases between. Germline lookup yields CDR1 SGHDT and CDR2 YYEEEE. In DNA form, the CDR3 reads TGTGCCAGCAGCTCAACTGGCAGGGGTTCGGGAAACACCATATATTTT. Its translation: CASSSTGRGSGNTIYF.

There are many counts of this clonotype. This chain uses TRBV6-4 with TRBJ2-3; 12 nucleotides line up with TRBD1. The germline V gene encodes CDR1 MRHNA and CDR2 SNTAGT. This CDR3 is built from 16 residues. J gave up 3 bases and V 6 bases, and 7 bases lay outside the gene matches. Here the CDR3 DNA reads TGTGCCAGCAGCTTAGAGGGACAGGGGGCGACAGATACGCAGTATTTT. This translates into CASSLEGQGATDTQYF.